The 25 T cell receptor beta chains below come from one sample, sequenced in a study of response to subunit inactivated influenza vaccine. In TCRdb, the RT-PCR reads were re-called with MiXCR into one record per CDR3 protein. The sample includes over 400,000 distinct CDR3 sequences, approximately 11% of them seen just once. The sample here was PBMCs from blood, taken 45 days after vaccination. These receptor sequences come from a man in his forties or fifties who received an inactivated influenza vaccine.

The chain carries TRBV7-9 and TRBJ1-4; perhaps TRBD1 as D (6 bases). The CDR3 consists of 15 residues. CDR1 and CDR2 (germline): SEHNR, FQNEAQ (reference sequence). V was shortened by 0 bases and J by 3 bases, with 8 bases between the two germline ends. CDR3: CASSLADSSNEKLFF. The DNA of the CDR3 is TGTGCCAGCAGCTTAGCGGACAGTTCTAATGAAAAACTGTTTTTT.

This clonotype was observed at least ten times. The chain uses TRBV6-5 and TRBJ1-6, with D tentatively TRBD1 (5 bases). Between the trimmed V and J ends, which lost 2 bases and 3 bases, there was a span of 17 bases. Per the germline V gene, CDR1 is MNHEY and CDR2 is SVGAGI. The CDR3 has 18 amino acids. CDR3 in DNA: TGTGCCAGCAGTTACGACATGAGGGGCCAGGGCTATAATTCACCCCTCCACTTT. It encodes CASSYDMRGQGYNSPLHF.

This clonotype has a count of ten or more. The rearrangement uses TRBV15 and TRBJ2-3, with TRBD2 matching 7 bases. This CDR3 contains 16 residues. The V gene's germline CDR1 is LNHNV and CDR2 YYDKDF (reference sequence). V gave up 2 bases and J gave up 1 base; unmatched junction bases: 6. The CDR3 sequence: CATSRRRLAGTDTQYF. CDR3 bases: TGTGCCACCAGCAGACGCCGACTAGCCGGCACAGATACGCAGTATTTT.

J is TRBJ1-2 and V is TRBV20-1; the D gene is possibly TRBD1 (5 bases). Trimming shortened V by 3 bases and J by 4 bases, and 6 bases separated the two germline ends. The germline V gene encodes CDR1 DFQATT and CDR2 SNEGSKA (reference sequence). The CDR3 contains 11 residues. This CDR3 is CSASGGYGYTF. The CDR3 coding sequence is TGCAGTGCTAGCGGGGGCTATGGCTACACCTTC.

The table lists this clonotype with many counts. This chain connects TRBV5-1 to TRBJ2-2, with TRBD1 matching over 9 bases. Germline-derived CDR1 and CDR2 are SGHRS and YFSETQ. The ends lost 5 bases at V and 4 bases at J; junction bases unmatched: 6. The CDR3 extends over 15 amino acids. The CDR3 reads CASRAGTGTTGELFF. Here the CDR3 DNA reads TGCGCCAGCAGAGCCGGGACAGGGACCACCGGGGAGCTGTTTTTT.

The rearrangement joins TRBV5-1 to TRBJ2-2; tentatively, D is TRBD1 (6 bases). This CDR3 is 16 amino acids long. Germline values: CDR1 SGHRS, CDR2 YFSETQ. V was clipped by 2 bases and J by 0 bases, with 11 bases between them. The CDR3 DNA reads TGCGCCAGCAGCTTACAGGGCCTCGCGAACACCGGGGAGCTGTTTTTT. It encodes CASSLQGLANTGELFF.

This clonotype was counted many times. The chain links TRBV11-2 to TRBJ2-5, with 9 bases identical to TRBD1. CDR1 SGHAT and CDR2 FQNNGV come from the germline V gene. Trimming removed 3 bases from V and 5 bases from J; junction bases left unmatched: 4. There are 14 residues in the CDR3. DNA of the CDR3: TGTGCCAGCAGCTTGAACAGGGGGCTGGAGACCCAGTACTTC. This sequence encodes CASSLNRGLETQYF.

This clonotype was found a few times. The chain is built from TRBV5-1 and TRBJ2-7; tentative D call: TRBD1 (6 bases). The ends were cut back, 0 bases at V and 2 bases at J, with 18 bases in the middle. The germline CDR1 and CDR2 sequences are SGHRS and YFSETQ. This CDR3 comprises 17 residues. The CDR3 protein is CASSLASGQTLPYEQYF. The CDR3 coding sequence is TGCGCCAGCAGCTTGGCCTCGGGACAAACACTACCCTACGAGCAGTACTTC.

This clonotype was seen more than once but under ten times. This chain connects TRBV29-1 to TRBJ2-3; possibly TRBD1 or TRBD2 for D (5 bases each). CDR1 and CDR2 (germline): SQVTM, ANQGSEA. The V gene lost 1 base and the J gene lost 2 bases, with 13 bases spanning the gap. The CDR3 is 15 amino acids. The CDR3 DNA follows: TGCAGCGTTGAAGCCCCGGGACGGCACACAGATACGCAGTATTTT. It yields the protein CSVEAPGRHTDTQYF.

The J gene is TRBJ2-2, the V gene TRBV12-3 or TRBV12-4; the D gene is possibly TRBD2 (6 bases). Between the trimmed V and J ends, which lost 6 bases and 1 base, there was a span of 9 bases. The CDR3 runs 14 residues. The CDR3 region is CASRSGQNTGELFF. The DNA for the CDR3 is TGTGCCAGCAGGAGCGGGCAGAACACCGGGGAGCTGTTTTTT.

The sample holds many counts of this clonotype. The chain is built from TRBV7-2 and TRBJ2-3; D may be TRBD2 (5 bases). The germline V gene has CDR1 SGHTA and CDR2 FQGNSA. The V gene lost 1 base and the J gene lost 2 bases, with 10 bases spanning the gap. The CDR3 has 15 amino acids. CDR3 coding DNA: TGTGCCAGCAGCTTAGTCCGGGGATACACAGATACGCAGTATTTT. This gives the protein CASSLVRGYTDTQYF.

CDR3 loop: CASSDGHRGLETQYF. CDR3 DNA sequence: TGTGCCAGCAGTGACGGACACCGCGGGCTGGAGACCCAGTACTTC. J is TRBJ2-5 and V is TRBV6-1, with D perhaps assigned TRBD1 or TRBD2 (5 bases each). This CDR3 has 15 residues. With 3 bases removed from V and 5 bases from J, the gap between germline ends came to 16 bases. Germline loops: CDR1 MNHNS, CDR2 SASEGT.

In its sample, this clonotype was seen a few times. DNA of the CDR3: TGCAGCGTTGAAGATCCGCTGGGGGGGCAAGAGACCCAGTACTTC. As protein: CSVEDPLGGQETQYF. This chain joins TRBV29-1 and TRBJ2-5; the match to TRBD2 covers 7 bases. Germline V gene sequence: CDR1 SQVTM, CDR2 ANQGSEA. The CDR3 loop spans 15 amino acids. The J segment lost 2 bases and the V segment lost 0 bases, leaving 6 bases of the junction unmatched.

Here the CDR3 reads CASSYYGTVQETQYF. The CDR3 nucleotides are TGTGCCAGCAGTTATTATGGGACAGTCCAAGAGACCCAGTACTTC. V and J are TRBV12-3 or TRBV12-4 and TRBJ2-5, with 7 nucleotides matching TRBD1. The length of the CDR3 is 15 residues. Germline trimming cut 4 bases from V and 1 base from J; bases unmatched to any gene: 6.

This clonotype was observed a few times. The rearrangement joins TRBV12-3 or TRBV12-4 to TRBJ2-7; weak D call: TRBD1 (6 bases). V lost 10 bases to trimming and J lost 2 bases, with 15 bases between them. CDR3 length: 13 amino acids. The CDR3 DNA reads TGTGCCATCTCGCAGGGGAATGCCTACGAGCAGTACTTC. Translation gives CAISQGNAYEQYF.

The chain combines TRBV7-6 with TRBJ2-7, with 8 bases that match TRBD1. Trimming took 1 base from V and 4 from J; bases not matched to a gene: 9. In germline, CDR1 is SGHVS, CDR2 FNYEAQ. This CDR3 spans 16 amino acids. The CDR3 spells CASSLEARGQGYEQYF. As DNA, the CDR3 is TGTGCCAGCAGCTTAGAAGCCAGGGGGCAAGGGTACGAGCAGTACTTC.

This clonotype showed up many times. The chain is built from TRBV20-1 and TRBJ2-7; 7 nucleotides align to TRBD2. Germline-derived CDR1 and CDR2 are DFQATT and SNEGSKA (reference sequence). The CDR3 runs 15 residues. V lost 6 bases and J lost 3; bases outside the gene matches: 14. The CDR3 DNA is TGCAGTGCCTCCTCCATGCCGGGAGGCCTCTACGAGCAGTACTTC. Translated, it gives CSASSMPGGLYEQYF.

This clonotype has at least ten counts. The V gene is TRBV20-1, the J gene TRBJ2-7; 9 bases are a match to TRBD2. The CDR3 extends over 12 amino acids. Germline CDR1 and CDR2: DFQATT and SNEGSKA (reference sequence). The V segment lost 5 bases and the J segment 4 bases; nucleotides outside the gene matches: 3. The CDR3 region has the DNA TGCAGTGCTGTTAGCGGGGGTTACGAGCAGTACTTC. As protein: CSAVSGGYEQYF.

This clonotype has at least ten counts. For the CDR3, the DNA is TGTGCCAGCAGCCACGGGCGGGACTTCGGAGAGCAGTTCTTC. The encoded protein is CASSHGRDFGEQFF. The J gene is TRBJ2-1, the V gene TRBV7-9; D may be TRBD2 (6 bases). Germline values: CDR1 SEHNR, CDR2 FQNEAQ (reference sequence). The CDR3 has 14 amino acids. V lost 5 bases, J lost 10 bases, and 18 bases lay in between.

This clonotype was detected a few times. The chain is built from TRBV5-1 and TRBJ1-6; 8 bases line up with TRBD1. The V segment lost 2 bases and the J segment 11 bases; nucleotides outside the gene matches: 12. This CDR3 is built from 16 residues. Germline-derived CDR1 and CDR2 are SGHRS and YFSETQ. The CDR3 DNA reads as TGCGCCAGCAGCTTTTCGAGACAGGGGACCACGGCACCCCTCCACTTT. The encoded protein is CASSFSRQGTTAPLHF.

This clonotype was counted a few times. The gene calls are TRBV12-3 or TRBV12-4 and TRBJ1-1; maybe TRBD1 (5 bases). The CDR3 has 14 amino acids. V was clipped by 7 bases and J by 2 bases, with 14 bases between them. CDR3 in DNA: TGTGCCAGCAACCTGGGACTCCTAAACACTGAAGCTTTCTTT. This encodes CASNLGLLNTEAFF.

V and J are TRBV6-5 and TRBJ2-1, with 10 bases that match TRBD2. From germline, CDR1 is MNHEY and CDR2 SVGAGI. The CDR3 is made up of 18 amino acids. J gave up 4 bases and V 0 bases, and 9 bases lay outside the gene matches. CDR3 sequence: CASSYSLASGGSYNEQFF. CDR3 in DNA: TGTGCCAGCAGTTACTCGCTGGCTAGCGGGGGCTCTTACAATGAGCAGTTCTTC.

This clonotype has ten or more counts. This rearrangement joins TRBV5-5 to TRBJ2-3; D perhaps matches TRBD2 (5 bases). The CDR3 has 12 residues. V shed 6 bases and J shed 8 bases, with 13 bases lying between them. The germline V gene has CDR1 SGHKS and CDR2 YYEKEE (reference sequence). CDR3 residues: CASKADAGTQYF. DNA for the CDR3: TGTGCCAGCAAGGCCGATGCGGGTACGCAGTATTTT. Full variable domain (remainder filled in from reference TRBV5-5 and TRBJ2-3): DAGVTQSPTHLIKTRGQQVTLRCSPISGHKSVSWYQQVLGQGPQFIFQYYEKEERGRGNFPDRFSARQFPNYSSELNVNALLLGDSALYLCASKADAGTQYFGPGTRLTVL.

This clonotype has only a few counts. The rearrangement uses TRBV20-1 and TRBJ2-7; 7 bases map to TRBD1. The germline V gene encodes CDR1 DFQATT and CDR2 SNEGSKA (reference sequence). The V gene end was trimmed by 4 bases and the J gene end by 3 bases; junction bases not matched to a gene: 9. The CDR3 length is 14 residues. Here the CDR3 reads CSAKTGPLHYEQYF. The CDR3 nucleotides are TGCAGTGCTAAGACAGGGCCGCTACACTACGAGCAGTACTTC.

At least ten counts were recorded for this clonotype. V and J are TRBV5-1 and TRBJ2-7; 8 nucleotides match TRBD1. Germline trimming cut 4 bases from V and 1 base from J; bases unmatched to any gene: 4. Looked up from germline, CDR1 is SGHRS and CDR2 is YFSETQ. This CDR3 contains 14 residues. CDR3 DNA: TGCGCCAGCAGCACGGGACAGGAATCCTACGAGCAGTACTTC. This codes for CASSTGQESYEQYF.